The following is a T cell receptor beta chain sequence with its context. Its target is not known. The sequenced template was cDNA made from the entire isolated RNA. Naive, central memory and regulatory T cell samples produced a mean of approximately 3.6 million reads. Clones were sequenced by immunoSEQ multiplex PCR, and TCRdb holds only the in-frame ones, with some missing. The sample has approximately 140,000 clones; approximately 10% are singletons. The entry originates in a study of beta chain features in type 1 diabetes. Study details: No age, gender or cell yield differences were seen between patients and healthy donors. Study-level points and caveats: The study left unresolved whether HLA type influences TCRB rearrangement. When Type 1 diabetes patients were examined, their TCRB CDR3s proved moderately but significantly shorter in all four CD4+ subsets. Healthy donors had naive, central memory and Treg TCRB repertoires that appeared less similar than those seen among patients.

The sequenced sample consisted of central memory CD4+ T cells from blood. The clonotype was recovered from a young man with type 1 diabetes.

In DNA, the CDR3 is TGTGCCTGGAGTGTACTGGGCATTAGCAATCAGCCCCAGCATTTT. Translated: CAWSVLGISNQPQHF. This chain uses TRBV30 with TRBJ1-5; no definite D call. Looked up from germline, CDR1 is GTSNPN and CDR2 is SVGIG (reference sequence). Trimming shortened V by 0 bases and J by 0 bases, and 9 bases separated the two germline ends. This CDR3 is built from 15 residues. Supplemented by reference TRBV30 and TRBJ1-5, the full variable domain reads SQTIHQWPATLVQPVGSPLSLECTVEGTSNPNLYWYRQAAGRGLQLLFYSVGIGQISSEVPQNLSASRPQDRQFILSSKKLLLSDSGFYLCAWSVLGISNQPQHFGDGTRLSIL.